This TCR beta chain was identified during a study of T cell responses to AZD1222 COVID-19 vaccine. Whole-study results and caveats: The breadth and depth of Spike-specific TCRs increased once two AZD1222 doses had been given. Nearly half of spike-specific TCRs reportedly target unmutated variant regions.

Concerning this clone: Its cognate antigen is unknown.

J lost 3 bases, V lost 3 bases, and 17 bases had no gene match. The CDR3 is 18 amino acids. Germline lookup yields CDR1 SGDLS and CDR2 YYNGEE. Clones were sequenced by immunoSEQ multiplex PCR, and TCRdb holds only the in-frame ones, with some missing. The table shows 100,000 to 150,000 clones, with roughly 84% occurring only once. The chain has TRBV9 and TRBJ2-7; 8 bases match TRBD2. The sample was peripheral blood, taken on day 0 of AZD1222 vaccination. The clonotype originates from an adult in good health. CDR3 sequence (DNA): TGTGCCAGCAGCGGATCACCGGGGGGGTCTCCCTCCCACTACGAGCAGTACTTC. This translates into CASSGSPGGSPSHYEQYF.